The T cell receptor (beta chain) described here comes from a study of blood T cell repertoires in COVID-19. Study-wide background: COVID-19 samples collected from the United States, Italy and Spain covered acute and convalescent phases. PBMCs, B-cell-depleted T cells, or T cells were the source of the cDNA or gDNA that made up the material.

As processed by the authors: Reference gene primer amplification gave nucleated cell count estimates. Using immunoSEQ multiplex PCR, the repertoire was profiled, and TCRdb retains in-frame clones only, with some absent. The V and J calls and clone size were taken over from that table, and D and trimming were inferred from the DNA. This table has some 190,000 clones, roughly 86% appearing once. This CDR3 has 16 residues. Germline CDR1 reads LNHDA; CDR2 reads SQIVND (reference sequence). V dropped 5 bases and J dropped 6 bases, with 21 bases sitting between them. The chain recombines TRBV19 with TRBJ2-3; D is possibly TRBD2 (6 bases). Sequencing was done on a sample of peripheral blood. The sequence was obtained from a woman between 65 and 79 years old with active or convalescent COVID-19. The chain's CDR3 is CASSDLLGRSGDTQYF. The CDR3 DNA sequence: TGTGCCAGTAGTGACCTCTTAGGGAGGAGTGGGGATACGCAGTATTTT.